This T cell receptor beta chain was sequenced in a study of shared clonotypes between healthy human individuals (dated by TCRdb to the early 2020s). In the study overall: Three men and a couple of women, aged 18 to 49 years, made up the cohort. To estimate repertoire size and how much clonotype sharing occurs between individuals, the study deeply sequenced the blood TCR repertoires of roughly 5 healthy adults. Libraries were prepared and TCR repertoires were sequenced by different laboratories using diverse techniques, in order to increase sequencing depth and limit assay-specific biases. Between about 0.94 and 8.9 billion PBMCs per donor were obtained by leukapheresis.

Using the deep immunoSEQ assay, TCR CDR3 regions were amplified from genomic DNA by multiplex PCR. Extracted genomic DNA from each cell subset was distributed evenly across all wells of several immunoSEQ 96-well plates, and each plate was treated as a replicate. For unsorted PBMC, approximately 300 ng of genomic DNA, equivalent to about 30,000 T cell genomes, went into each replicate PCR. Unsorted PBMC genomic DNA was sequenced across ten immunoSEQ deep assay plates. The purified libraries were quantified using a Qubit 3.0 fluorometer, sized with a Bioanalyzer 2100, and then quantified again using the KAPA Library Quantification kit. A separate single-read 150-cycle Illumina NextSeq 550 flow cell was used to sequence each immunoSEQ 96-well plate. The paper's data handling went like this. Because only junctional sequences without quality scores were contained in the immunoSEQ output, filtering matching that applied to full-length reads could not be performed. To assign V/J genes and CDR3, sequences were annotated using PyIR, a Python wrapper for IgBLAST v1.9, with IMGT germline references. Any read was removed if the V/J assignment was weak (E-value above 1e-6), the CDR3 was missing, or the read contained stop codons, out-of-frame junctions, or ambiguous translated residues. V3J clonotypes were defined as sequences sharing an identical inferred V gene, J gene, and CDR3 amino acid sequence. Percentage overlap between repertoires was computed as shared unique clonotypes divided by the size of the smaller repertoire. Repertoire richness was assessed with RTK rarefaction, the Chao1 estimator, and Recon v2.1 estimates of unobserved clonotypes. The source is immuneACCESS, and TCRdb retained only in-frame sequences with V and J called. Part of the clones is not carried over; for the studies checked, unresolved V genes explain less than half of this, and the remainder is unexplained. V and J calls plus clone size are reproduced from that table; the DNA served to infer D and trimming. The sample records fewer than 700,000 clones, roughly four fifths of which are singletons. More than 10% of the sample lies in the top ten.

As regards this clone: What this receptor recognizes is not known. A far bigger clonotype differs at one base, so this is likely a read error.

The paper as a whole reports these results and caveats: Only blood was sampled, and tissue TCR repertoires likely differ from those in blood. Because the study included only a small number of donors, the genetic and exposure-history diversity represented was limited. Pairwise subsampling led to the expectation that sequencing depth would affect the degree of clonotype sharing among donors.

Its CDR3 holds 14 amino acids, cysteine through phenylalanine. This entry keeps only the CDR3 DNA: 42 bases, framed from base 1. The germline V gene (reference sequence) gives CDR1 as GTSNPN and CDR2 as SVGIG. The donors were healthy, HIV-negative adults who had no recently reported acute infections or vaccinations. Every donor was a Caucasian adult living in Nashville, Tennessee, USA. In the unsorted samples, 70 million to 95 million PBMCs were counted, and genomic DNA was extracted using the QIAamp DNA Blood Mini kit. Blood was obtained by leukapheresis, after which PBMCs were separated by Ficoll-Histopaque density gradient centrifugation and cryopreserved in liquid nitrogen vapor phase.

The TCR originated in a woman aged 40 to 50 in good health. Some clones in this sample may be carry-over from other donors' samples. The sequence links TRBV30 to TRBJ1-1, and perhaps TRBD1 as D gene, on 5 matching bases. Input material: PBMCs. The base sequence is TGTGCCTGGAGTCAGGACGGGGGGTCCACTGGAGCTTTCTTT. Translated, this gives CAWSQDGGSTGAFF.